This TCR beta chain was sequenced in a study of regulatory T cells in long-lasting Graves disease. CDR3 regions were amplified by Arm-PCR using iRepertoire HTBI primers to build TCR beta libraries. Each CDR3 protein is one row after TCRdb ran MiXCR on the multiplex PCR reads. Of 400,000 to 500,000 distinct CDR3 sequences listed, about 15% were seen once; the top ten hold about 7.6%. This clonotype was picked up a small number of times. Time point of the sample: newly diagnosed GD, antithyroid drugs for less than 3 months. Construction of the TCR library relied on RNA isolated from PBMCs. The sample was also reused in another study, on T cells in Graves' hyperthyroidism and ophthalmopathy. That work adds: Within blood appeared most thyroid clonotypes that had expanded above 0.001. The model's output predicted ophthalmopathy at a median of roughly 6.9 months prior to onset.

This TCR was recovered from a woman in her 40s with Graves disease. The starting material was peripheral blood mononuclear cells (PBMCs), obtained at new diagnosis, from a patient treated with antithyroid drugs.

CDR3 nucleotide sequence: TGTGCCAGCAGCTATCAGGGTGGACCCCTCCACTTT. Translation gives CASSYQGGPLHF. V and J are TRBV7-2 and TRBJ1-6, with D possibly matching TRBD1 (5 bases). With 4 bases removed from V and 12 bases from J, the gap between germline ends came to 10 bases. There are 12 residues in the CDR3. The germline V gene encodes CDR1 SGHTA and CDR2 FQGNSA.